Given below is one TCR beta chain in context. The data were taken from a study of cytomegalovirus exposure and HLA in healthy donors. Use of 60 Vbeta and 13 Jbeta primers characterized the PCR. Using immunoSEQ multiplex PCR, the repertoire was profiled, and TCRdb retains in-frame clones only, with some absent. This sample's clone table lists 34,000 or so clones. The clonotype was recovered from a female donor in good health and CMV-seronegative. The sample taken for sequencing was PBMCs.

The CDR3 spells CASSLITSSLGTDTQYF. Written as DNA, the CDR3 is TGTGCCAGCAGCTTAATAACTAGCAGTTTGGGCACAGATACGCAGTATTTT. This chain links TRBV7-9 with TRBJ2-3; maybe TRBD2 (6 bases). The CDR3 has 17 residues. Germline V CDR1 and CDR2: SEHNR, FQNEAQ (reference sequence). V lost 2 bases, J lost 1 base, and 16 bases lay in between.